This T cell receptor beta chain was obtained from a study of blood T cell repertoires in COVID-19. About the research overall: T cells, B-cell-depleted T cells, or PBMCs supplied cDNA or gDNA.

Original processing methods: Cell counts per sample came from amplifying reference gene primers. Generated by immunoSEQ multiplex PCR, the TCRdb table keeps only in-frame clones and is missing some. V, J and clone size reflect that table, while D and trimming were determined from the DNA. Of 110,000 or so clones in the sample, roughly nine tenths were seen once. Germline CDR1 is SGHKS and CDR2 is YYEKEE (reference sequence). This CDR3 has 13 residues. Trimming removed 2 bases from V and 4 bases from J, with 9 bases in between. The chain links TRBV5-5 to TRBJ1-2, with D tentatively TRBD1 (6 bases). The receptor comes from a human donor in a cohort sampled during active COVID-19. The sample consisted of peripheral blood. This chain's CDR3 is CASSFQGTYGYTF. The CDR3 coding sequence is TGTGCCAGCAGCTTCCAGGGGACCTATGGCTACACCTTC.